One sample yielded the 32 T cell receptor beta chains listed below, sequenced in a study of tumor and adjacent non-tumor tissue in lung cancer. The library came from three nested PCR rounds adapted from ARM-PCR protocols. In TCRdb, the multiplex PCR reads were re-called with MiXCR into one record per CDR3 protein. The sample lists about 110,000 distinct CDR3 sequences, roughly 75% seen once, with 37% in the top ten. RNA was extracted from bulk tissue without any cell sorting. The sample taken for sequencing was lung tumor tissue. The receptor set was obtained from a woman aged 60-75 years with non-small cell lung cancer.

On this clonotype itself: One end of the junction does not line up with germline, which may come from a read error. V gene TRBV11-3 combines with J gene TRBJ2-2, with D tentatively TRBD1 (6 bases). The CDR3 extends over 15 amino acids. Per germline, CDR1 SGHNT and CDR2 YENEEA. CDR3 nucleotide sequence: TGTGTCAGCAGCTTATCAGGGGTGATCATCGGGGAGCTGTTTTTT. Translated, it gives CVSSLSGVIIGELFF.

Notes on this clonotype: One base away lies a much larger clone, so this may be a sequencing read error. This chain connects TRBV6-2 or TRBV6-3 to TRBJ2-7; D unresolved. CDR3 length equals 13 residues. Trimming removed 6 bases at V and 7 bases at J, with 16 bases between. CDR1 and CDR2 from the germline V gene are MNHEY and SVGEGT. CDR3 bases: TGTGCCAGCAGACTGAAAAGGGCACAAGAGCAGTACTTC. Its protein product is CASRLKRAQEQYF.

This clonotype was found once. Likely a read error: the CDR3 ends without its conserved phenylalanine or tryptophan. The chain is built from TRBV11-2 and TRBJ2-2; D is possibly TRBD2 (5 bases). This CDR3 has 13 amino acids. The V end lost 5 bases, the J end lost 5 bases, and 9 bases lay between the germline ends. The germline gives CDR1 SGHAT, CDR2 FQNNGV. Here the CDR3 DNA reads TGTGCCAGCAGCCCTCGGAGGACCGGGGAGCTGTTTATT. It translates to CASSPRRTGELFI.

In its sample, this clonotype was seen a few times. At one of its ends the junction is not consistent with the germline gene, which may arise from a read error. The chain combines TRBV5-4 with TRBJ2-4; tentative D call: TRBD1 (8 bases). The V gene's germline CDR1 is SGHNT and CDR2 YYREEE (reference sequence). This CDR3 is 16 amino acids long. DNA of the CDR3: TGTACCAGCTCTCAACAGGGGGGGTCTACACTATCCATTCAGTACTTC. Translating gives CTSSQQGGSTLSIQYF.

In regard to this clonotype: The junction shows a germline mismatch at one end, possibly a read error. The V call is TRBV28, the J call TRBJ1-2; TRBD1 aligns across 7 bases. The CDR3 is 15 amino acids. Germline CDR1 MDHEN, CDR2 SYDVKM. The CDR3 protein is CASSKQGKEGHGYAF. The CDR3 coding sequence is TGCGCCAGCAGTAAACAGGGGAAGGAGGGTCATGGCTACGCCTTC.

Of note for this clonotype: The germline gene is not matched at one end of the junction; a read error may be the cause. The chain couples TRBV11-2 to TRBJ2-5, with no clear D. Germline V CDR1 and CDR2: SGHAT, FQNNGV. The CDR3 length is 11 residues. The CDR3 region has the DNA TGTGCCAGCAGCTCACAAGAGAGCCAGTACTTC. Amino acid sequence: CASSSQESQYF.

This chain joins TRBV14 and TRBJ2-5, with TRBD2 matching over 9 bases. This CDR3 spans 15 amino acids. The V and J ends lost 0 bases and 5 bases, in that order; junction bases with no gene match: 4. Germline CDR1 SGHDN, CDR2 FVKESK. CDR3 coding DNA: TGTGCCAGCAGCCAAGACCTAGCGGGAAGGGAGACCCAGTACTTC. The encoded protein is CASSQDLAGRETQYF.

On this clonotype itself: A read error may explain this, as a much larger clone is one base away. It is likely a read error, because the conserved phenylalanine at the end of the CDR3 is missing. V and J are TRBV10-3 and TRBJ1-1; D call uncertain. With 6 bases removed from V and 1 base from J, the gap between germline ends came to 6 bases. CDR3 length: 12 amino acids. Germline-derived CDR1 and CDR2 are ENHRY and SYGVKD. CDR3 residues: CAISNTNTEAFY. The DNA of the CDR3 is TGTGCCATCAGCAACACGAACACTGAAGCTTTCTAT.

A word on this clonotype: A much larger clonotype is one base distant, so this may be a read error. The V call is TRBV12-3 or TRBV12-4, the J call TRBJ1-1; D gene ambiguous. This CDR3 contains 13 residues. V lost 7 bases to trimming and J lost 0 bases, with 9 bases between them. Here the CDR3 DNA reads TGTGCCAGCAATTCGCGGATGAACACTGAAGCTTTCTTT. Translated: CASNSRMNTEAFF.

Of note for this clonotype: Since the CDR3 does not end with the conserved phenylalanine or tryptophan, this likely comes from a read error. This chain links TRBV5-4 with TRBJ1-2; no reliable D call. Germline values: CDR1 SGHNT, CDR2 YYREEE (reference sequence). This CDR3 spans 13 amino acids. CDR3 residues: CASSLEGNYGYTY. The DNA for the CDR3 is TGTGCCAGCAGCTTAGAAGGGAACTACGGCTACACCTAC.

Regarding this clonotype: One junction end does not reproduce the germline sequence, and a read error may be involved. The chain carries TRBV11-2 and TRBJ1-2; D not certain. Germline loops: CDR1 SGHAT, CDR2 FQNNGV. This CDR3 region has 12 residues. The CDR3 region has the DNA TGTACCAGTAGCTTAGGTTTGGGAGTCTACACCTTC. This gives the protein CTSSLGLGVYTF.

On this clonotype itself: This may come from a read error, since a much larger clone is one base off. This CDR3 is missing its conserved last phenylalanine or tryptophan, likely due to a read error. This chain links TRBV20-1 with TRBJ1-4, with D tentatively TRBD1 (5 bases). This CDR3 spans 15 amino acids. Per germline, CDR1 DFQATT and CDR2 SNEGSKA (reference sequence). V lost 4 bases to trimming and J lost 8 bases, with 20 bases between them. CDR3 sequence (DNA): TGCAGTGCTACAAGATATACAGGAGGAGTGGAAAAACTGTTTTCT. This gives the protein CSATRYTGGVEKLFS.

In this sample, this clonotype turned up many times. The V call is TRBV20-1, the J call TRBJ2-1; D is possibly TRBD2 (5 bases). This CDR3 is built from 14 residues. With 0 bases removed from V and 7 bases from J, the gap between germline ends came to 13 bases. In germline, CDR1 is DFQATT, CDR2 SNEGSKA (reference sequence). For the CDR3, the DNA is TGCAGTGCTAGAGATTTCCGCCCGGGGAATGAGCAGTTCTTC. Amino acids: CSARDFRPGNEQFF.

Points on this clonotype: The conserved final phenylalanine or tryptophan is absent from the CDR3, which likely points to a read error. The chain joins TRBV6-6 to TRBJ2-3; 9 bases are shared with TRBD1. Germline loops: CDR1 MNHNY, CDR2 SVGAGI (reference sequence). The CDR3 length is 14 residues. CDR3 sequence reads: CASNYTQGAETQYL. DNA of the CDR3: TGTGCCAGCAATTACACACAGGGGGCTGAAACGCAGTATCTT.

This sequence joins TRBV28 and TRBJ2-5, with D hard to call. V was shortened by 9 bases and J by 6 bases, with 17 bases between the two germline ends. CDR3 size: 13 residues. The germline CDR1 and CDR2 sequences are MDHEN and SYDVKM. CDR3 residues: CASSLIRLKTQYF. The CDR3 nucleotides are TGTGCCAGTAGTCTTATTAGATTAAAGACCCAGTACTTC.

A remark on this clonotype: The conserved final phenylalanine or tryptophan is absent from the CDR3, which likely points to a read error. The V call is TRBV5-6, the J call TRBJ2-5; 8 bases are a match to TRBD1. Germline V gene data show CDR1 as SGHDT and CDR2 as YYEEEE. The CDR3 spans 13 residues. Germline trimming cut 1 base from V and 7 bases from J; bases unmatched to any gene: 3. CDR3 region: CASSLRTGRTQYI. Here the CDR3 DNA reads TGTGCCAGCAGCTTGAGGACAGGGAGGACCCAGTACATC.

Comments on this clonotype: One end of the junction is discordant with germline, which a read error may explain. This chain connects TRBV11-1 to TRBJ2-2; 12 bases line up with TRBD2. In germline, CDR1 is SGHAT, CDR2 FQDESV (reference sequence). This CDR3 comprises 17 residues. As DNA, the CDR3 is TGCGCCAGCAGTCCGCGACTAGCGGGAGAATCCACCGAGGAGCTGTTTTTT. It translates to CASSPRLAGESTEELFF. The full variable domain, completed using reference TRBV11-1 and TRBJ2-2, is EAEVAQSPRYKITEKSQAVAFWCDPISGHATLYWYRQILGQGPELLVQFQDESVVDDSQLPKDRFSAERLKGVDSTLKIQPAELGDSAMYLCASSPRLAGESTEELFFGEGSRLTVL.

Notes on this clonotype: A clone one base away is much larger, so this may be a read error. The chain joins TRBV12-3 or TRBV12-4 to TRBJ1-5, with D maybe TRBD1 (5 bases). The length of the CDR3 is 13 residues. Trimming removed 2 bases at V and 7 bases at J, with 9 bases between. CDR3 coding DNA: TGTGCCAGCAGTTTAATGAGGGGACAGCCCCAGCATTTT. It specifies CASSLMRGQPQHF.

Regarding this clonotype: At one end the junction does not follow the germline gene, possibly because of a read error. The chain employs TRBV11-3 and TRBJ1-2; 8 bases fit TRBD1. The CDR3 contains 14 residues. Germline CDR1 SGHNT, CDR2 YENEEA. The CDR3 DNA reads TGTGTCAGCAGCTCTGCAGGGGGCGTTATTGGCTACACCTTC. It is translated as CVSSSAGGVIGYTF.

The chain recombines TRBV28 with TRBJ2-6, with D possibly being TRBD1 or TRBD2 (5 bases each). Germline V gene sequence: CDR1 MDHEN, CDR2 SYDVKM. Trimming removed 2 bases at V and 0 bases at J, with 11 bases between. This CDR3 spans 17 amino acids. The CDR3 is CASSLVRGTSGANVLTF. CDR3 bases: TGTGCCAGCAGTTTAGTGAGGGGAACCTCTGGGGCCAACGTCCTGACTTTC.

Turning to this clonotype: Germline and junction disagree at one end, which may indicate a read error. The chain couples TRBV28 to TRBJ1-1; D remains ambiguous. The CDR3 is 12 residues long. Germline lookup yields CDR1 MDHEN and CDR2 SYDVKM. The CDR3 loop is CAISTNRYEAIF. CDR3 coding DNA: TGTGCCATCAGCACAAACAGATATGAAGCTATCTTT. Together with reference TRBV28 and TRBJ1-1, the CDR3 gives the full variable domain: DVKVTQSSRYLVKRTGEKVFLECVQDMDHENMFWYRQDPGLGLRLIYFSYDVKMKEKGDIPEGYSVSREKKERFSLILESASTNQTSMYLCAISTNRYEAIFGQGTRLTVV.

This chain uses TRBV11-2 with TRBJ2-5; unclear D gene. The V gene's germline CDR1 is SGHAT and CDR2 FQNNGV. Trimming pared 10 bases from V and 7 bases from J, leaving 19 bases between. The CDR3 consists of 13 residues. CDR3 amino acids: CANSLDPSGTQYF. The CDR3 coding sequence is TGTGCCAATAGCTTAGATCCTTCGGGGACCCAGTACTTC.

Notes on this clonotype: A read error may explain this, as a much larger clone is one base away. The CDR3 region is CASSDWNRPYEKYF. In DNA form, the CDR3 reads TGTGCCAGCAGTGATTGGAATAGGCCCTACGAGAAGTACTTC. The rearrangement uses TRBV6-1 and TRBJ2-7, with D unresolved. Germline CDR1 and CDR2: MNHNS and SASEGT. The CDR3 length is 14 residues.

Comment on this clonotype: The germline gene is not matched at one end of the junction; a read error may be the cause. The chain combines TRBV6-5 with TRBJ2-5; D could derive from TRBD1 or TRBD2 (5 bases each). The CDR3 consists of 14 residues. CDR1 is MNHEY, CDR2 SVGAGI, per germline. The chain's CDR3 is CAGSAQGEEDAQYF. Here the CDR3 DNA reads TGTGCCGGCAGTGCCCAGGGAGAGGAAGATGCCCAGTACTTC.

This clonotype has a handful of counts. A much larger clone sits a single nucleotide away, making a read error possible. The chain links TRBV20-1 to TRBJ2-7, with TRBD1 identical over 7 bases. The junction had 7 bases not matched to a gene; V was cut back by 3 bases and J by 5 bases. CDR3 size: 13 residues. CDR1 DFQATT and CDR2 SNEGSKA come from the germline V gene (reference sequence). This chain's CDR3 is CSASPRQGHEQYF. The CDR3 DNA reads as TGCAGTGCTAGTCCTCGACAGGGCCACGAGCAGTACTTC.

As regards this clonotype: One end of the junction does not line up with germline, which may come from a read error. The genes are TRBV29-1 and TRBJ2-3; D perhaps matches TRBD1 (6 bases). The CDR3 covers 11 residues. Germline loops: CDR1 SQVTM, CDR2 ANQGSEA. CDR3 in amino acids: CSVSKGDTRYF. In DNA, the CDR3 is TGCAGCGTTTCGAAGGGGGATACGCGGTATTTC.

This sequence joins TRBV30 and TRBJ1-6; a possible D gene is TRBD1 (5 bases). This CDR3 is 12 amino acids long. Per germline, CDR1 GTSNPN and CDR2 SVGIG (reference sequence). Trimming shortened V by 7 bases and J by 10 bases, and 14 bases separated the two germline ends. The chain's CDR3 is CASGQGGSPLHF. CDR3 nucleotide sequence: TGTGCCTCCGGTCAGGGAGGCTCACCCCTCCACTTT. The variable domain in full, completed from reference TRBV30 and TRBJ1-6, reads SQTIHQWPATLVQPVGSPLSLECTVEGTSNPNLYWYRQAAGRGLQLLFYSVGIGQISSEVPQNLSASRPQDRQFILSSKKLLLSDSGFYLCASGQGGSPLHFGNGTRLTVT.

The chain carries TRBV28 and TRBJ1-1, with a tentative D call TRBD1 (6 bases). CDR3 length: 15 amino acids. CDR1 and CDR2 (germline): MDHEN, SYDVKM. Trimming stripped 5 bases from V and 4 bases from J, with 17 bases between. CDR3 region: CASSKDSGGPTEAFF. DNA for the CDR3: TGTGCCAGCAGTAAGGACAGTGGAGGGCCCACTGAAGCTTTCTTT.

The CDR3 loop is CVRNLNTGNTEAFF. DNA of the CDR3: TGTGTCCGCAACTTAAATACAGGGAACACTGAAGCTTTCTTT. The chain couples TRBV11-2 to TRBJ1-1, with D possibly matching TRBD1 (5 bases). This CDR3 region has 14 residues. Germline-derived CDR1 and CDR2 are SGHAT and FQNNGV.

In its sample, this clonotype ranks as medium-sized. This rearrangement joins TRBV4-1 to TRBJ1-5, with 8 bases aligning to TRBD1. Germline CDR1 reads MGHRA; CDR2 reads YSYEKL. This CDR3 contains 15 residues. V lost 1 base, J lost 7 bases, and 6 bases stayed unmatched. This chain's CDR3 is CASSQGTGRTQPQHF. Here the CDR3 DNA reads TGCGCCAGCAGCCAAGGGACAGGGAGGACCCAGCCCCAGCATTTT.

Regarding this clonotype: An end of the junction does not agree with germline; a read error may underlie this. The CDR3 nucleotides read TGTGTCAGCAGTGTAGCTACGTCTGAAGCTTTCTTT. This codes for CVSSVATSEAFF. The chain uses TRBV6-1 and TRBJ1-1; D is unresolved. Germline CDR1 and CDR2: MNHNS and SASEGT. The CDR3 runs to 12 residues.

The chain carries TRBV29-1 and TRBJ1-2; 7 bases match TRBD1. J was trimmed by 6 bases and V by 7 bases; bases with no gene match: 14. This CDR3 contains 14 residues. Germline values: CDR1 SQVTM, CDR2 ANQGSEA. CDR3 protein: CSAEGTDSFHGYTF. In DNA, the CDR3 is TGCAGCGCGGAAGGGACAGATAGCTTCCATGGCTACACCTTC.